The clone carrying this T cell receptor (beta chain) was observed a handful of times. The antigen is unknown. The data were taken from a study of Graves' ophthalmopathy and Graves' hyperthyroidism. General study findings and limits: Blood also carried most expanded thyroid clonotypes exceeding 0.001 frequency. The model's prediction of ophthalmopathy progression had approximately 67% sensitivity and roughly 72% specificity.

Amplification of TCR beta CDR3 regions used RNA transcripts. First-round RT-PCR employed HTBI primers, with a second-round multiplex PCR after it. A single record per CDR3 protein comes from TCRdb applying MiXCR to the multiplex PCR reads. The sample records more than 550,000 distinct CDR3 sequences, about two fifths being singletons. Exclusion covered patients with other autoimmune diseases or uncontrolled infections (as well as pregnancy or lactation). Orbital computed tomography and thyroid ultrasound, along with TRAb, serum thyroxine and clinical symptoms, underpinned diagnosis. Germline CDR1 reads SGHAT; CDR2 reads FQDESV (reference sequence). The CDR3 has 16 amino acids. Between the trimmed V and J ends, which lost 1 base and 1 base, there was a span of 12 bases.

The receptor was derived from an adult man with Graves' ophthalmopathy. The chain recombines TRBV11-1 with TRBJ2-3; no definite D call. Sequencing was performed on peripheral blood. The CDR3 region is CASSLVGQERTDTQYF. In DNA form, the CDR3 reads TGTGCCAGCAGCTTAGTCGGGCAAGAACGCACAGATACGCAGTATTTT.